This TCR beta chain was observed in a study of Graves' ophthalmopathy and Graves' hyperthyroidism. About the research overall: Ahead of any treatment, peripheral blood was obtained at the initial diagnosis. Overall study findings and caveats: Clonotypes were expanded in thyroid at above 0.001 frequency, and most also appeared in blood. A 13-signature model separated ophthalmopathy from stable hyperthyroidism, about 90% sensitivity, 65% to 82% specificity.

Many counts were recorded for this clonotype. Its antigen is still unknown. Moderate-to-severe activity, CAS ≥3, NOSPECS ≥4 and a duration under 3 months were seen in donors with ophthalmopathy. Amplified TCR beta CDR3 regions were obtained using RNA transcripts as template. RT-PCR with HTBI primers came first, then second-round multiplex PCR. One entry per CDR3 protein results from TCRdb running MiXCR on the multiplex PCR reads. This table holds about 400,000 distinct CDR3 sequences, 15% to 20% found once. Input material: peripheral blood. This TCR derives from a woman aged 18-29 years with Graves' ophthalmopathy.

The CDR3 DNA sequence: TGTGCCAGCAGCTCCTGGGGGGGGCCGGGAAACACCATATATTTT. Its translation: CASSSWGGPGNTIYF. The chain links TRBV12-3 or TRBV12-4 to TRBJ1-3, with D perhaps matching TRBD1 (6 bases). V was clipped by 6 bases and J by 4 bases, with 16 bases between them. CDR3 length: 15 residues.